These 26 T cell receptor beta chains were all obtained from the same sample, sequenced in a study of OX40 agonist ivuxolimab in advanced cancers. Library method: the immunoSEQ multiplex PCR assay. TCRdb provides this immuneACCESS table in a form limited to in-frame rearrangements. Some clones are lacking; in checked studies, under half of them reflect an unresolved V gene, and why the rest are absent is not known. Across this sample there are about 110,000 clones, with 80% to 95% seen only once. About 1.2% of the sample rests with the top ten. The sample here was CD4+ or CD8+ T cells sorted from blood, taken in a trial of the OX40 agonist ivuxolimab. The receptor set was obtained from an adult with an advanced solid tumor such as melanoma, head and neck, liver or kidney cancer.

The genes are TRBV6-6 and TRBJ1-4; D remains unclear. V was pared by 5 bases and J by 4 bases, with 14 bases between. The CDR3 has 15 residues. Germline CDR1 MNHNY, CDR2 SVGAGI (reference sequence). The CDR3 DNA follows: TGTGCCAGCAGTGGCGTTGGGGTGCTTAATGAAAAACTGTTTTTT. The encoded protein is CASSGVGVLNEKLFF.

J is TRBJ1-2 and V is TRBV2; D gene unclear. Between the trimmed V and J ends, which lost 4 bases and 7 bases, there was a span of 16 bases. The length of the CDR3 is 14 residues. The germline V gene has CDR1 SNHLY and CDR2 FYNNEI. CDR3 loop: CASSADTTQLGYTF. For the CDR3, the DNA is TGTGCCAGCAGTGCTGACACGACCCAGCTTGGCTACACCTTC.

The genes are TRBV28 and TRBJ1-4, with a weak D call TRBD1 (6 bases). Trimming pared 4 bases from V and 5 bases from J, leaving 17 bases between. The CDR3 sequence is 16 residues long. The germline gives CDR1 MDHEN, CDR2 SYDVKM. The CDR3 reads CASSSRSRRGNEKLFF. The CDR3 nucleotides read TGTGCCAGCAGTTCTAGGTCGAGGAGGGGGAATGAAAAACTGTTTTTT.

The V and J genes are TRBV5-1 and TRBJ2-1; TRBD2 aligns across 8 bases. The CDR3 has 13 amino acids. CDR1 is SGHRS, CDR2 YFSETQ, per germline. V lost 0 bases to trimming and J lost 12 bases; unmatched junction nucleotides: 5. The CDR3 DNA sequence: TGCGCCAGCAGCTTGGCCAGCGGGAGCGGGCAGTTCTTC. Its protein product is CASSLASGSGQFF.

This clone was picked up one time. The CDR3, as DNA: TGTGCCAGCAGCCACTCCGGGACAGGGGCTGAAGCTTTCTTT. Protein product: CASSHSGTGAEAFF. V and J are TRBV7-8 and TRBJ1-1; TRBD1 matches 10 bases. In germline, CDR1 is SGHVS, CDR2 FQNEAQ. Trimming removed 5 bases from V and 6 bases from J; junction bases left unmatched: 6. This CDR3 contains 14 residues.

J is TRBJ2-5 and V is TRBV5-1, with D perhaps TRBD1 (5 bases). The CDR3 extends over 15 amino acids. The ends were cut back, 0 bases at V and 3 bases at J, with 12 bases in the middle. The germline CDR1 and CDR2 sequences are SGHRS and YFSETQ. This CDR3 reads CASSLVVSREETQYF. CDR3 sequence (DNA): TGCGCCAGCAGCTTGGTAGTGAGCAGGGAAGAGACCCAGTACTTC.

This clone was observed a single time. CDR3 in amino acids: CASSLGLGLDGNIQYF. CDR3 in DNA: TGTGCCAGCAGCTTAGGTCTCGGGCTAGACGGAAACATTCAGTACTTC. The chain joins TRBV7-9 to TRBJ2-4, with no clear D. Germline loops: CDR1 SEHNR, CDR2 FQNEAQ (reference sequence). Trimming took 1 base from V and 6 from J, leaving 16 bases between them. This CDR3 is built from 16 residues.

J is TRBJ2-5 and V is TRBV14; perhaps TRBD2 as D (6 bases). This CDR3 spans 17 amino acids. Germline V gene lookup returns CDR1 SGHDN and CDR2 FVKESK. V was shortened by 0 bases and J by 5 bases, with 19 bases between the two germline ends. CDR3 sequence reads: CASSQEYRGGPPETQYF. In DNA, the CDR3 is TGTGCCAGCAGCCAAGAGTACAGAGGAGGGCCCCCCGAGACCCAGTACTTC.

The CDR3 DNA follows: TGTGCCAGCAGCCAGGGGGTGACGCCCCAGCATTTT. Translating gives CASSQGVTPQHF. The chain employs TRBV16 and TRBJ1-5; tentative D call: TRBD1 (5 bases). The CDR3 spans 12 residues. Germline V gene lookup returns CDR1 KGHSY and CDR2 FQNENV. Trimming removed 3 bases from V and 9 bases from J, with 9 bases in between.

In its sample, this clone was seen once. The chain joins TRBV15 to TRBJ2-7, with D perhaps assigned TRBD1 or TRBD2 (5 bases each). This CDR3 spans 16 amino acids. V lost 1 base to trimming and J lost 3 bases, with 16 bases between them. In germline, CDR1 is LNHNV, CDR2 YYDKDF (reference sequence). The CDR3 region is CATSRVGSEGIYEQYF. Written as DNA, the CDR3 is TGTGCCACCAGCAGAGTTGGATCTGAGGGGATCTACGAGCAGTACTTC. Using reference TRBV15 and TRBJ2-7 for the parts outside the CDR3, the full variable domain is DAMVIQNPRYQVTQFGKPVTLSCSQTLNHNVMYWYQQKSSQAPKLLFHYYDKDFNNEADTPDNFQSRRPNTSFCFLDIRSPGLGDTAMYLCATSRVGSEGIYEQYFGPGTRLTVT.

The chain links TRBV28 to TRBJ2-7; D may be TRBD2 (6 bases). The CDR3 has 12 amino acids. V lost 8 bases, J lost 7 bases, and 15 bases lay in between. Germline CDR1 is MDHEN and CDR2 is SYDVKM. CDR3 bases: TGTGCCAGCCAGACCGGGAGTGGGGAGCAGTACTTC. It translates to CASQTGSGEQYF.

This clone came up once. The chain combines TRBV6-5 with TRBJ2-1; 7 nucleotides match TRBD2. CDR1 and CDR2 (germline): MNHEY, SVGAGI. V shed 2 bases and J 7 bases; nucleotides not matched to a gene: 11. The CDR3 length is 16 residues. The CDR3 coding sequence is TGTGCCAGCAGTTACGGGTGGGAGGGCCTCGGAAATGAGCAGTTCTTC. This translates into CASSYGWEGLGNEQFF.

The V and J genes are TRBV28 and TRBJ1-4; perhaps TRBD1 as D (6 bases). Germline values: CDR1 MDHEN, CDR2 SYDVKM. V was shortened by 4 bases and J by 7 bases, with 19 bases between the two germline ends. CDR3 length: 16 residues. The CDR3 DNA reads as TGTGCCAGCAGTTATCCATGGGGGGGCGCGGGTGAAAAACTGTTTTTT. Protein: CASSYPWGGAGEKLFF.

The CDR3 sequence: CASSPHSLAVFTDTQYF. Here the CDR3 DNA reads TGTGCCAGCAGCCCCCACTCGCTAGCGGTGTTCACAGATACGCAGTATTTT. This chain links TRBV9 with TRBJ2-3, with TRBD2 matching over 7 bases. V lost 4 bases, J lost 2 bases, and 13 bases stayed unmatched. The CDR3 runs to 17 residues. Germline CDR1 SGDLS, CDR2 YYNGEE.

The chain has TRBV2 and TRBJ1-2, with 8 nucleotides matching TRBD1. Germline values: CDR1 SNHLY, CDR2 FYNNEI. The V and J ends lost 7 bases and 7 bases, in that order; junction bases with no gene match: 8. The CDR3 spans 13 residues. Written as DNA, the CDR3 is TGTGCCAGCATTGTGGACAGGGTACGTGGCTACACCTTC. Encoded protein: CASIVDRVRGYTF.

The genes are TRBV25-1 and TRBJ2-7; 8 bases fit TRBD1. This CDR3 contains 13 residues. Per germline, CDR1 MGHDK and CDR2 SYGVNS. The J segment lost 4 bases and the V segment lost 4 bases, leaving 3 bases of the junction unmatched. The CDR3: CASSARGRYEQYF. DNA for the CDR3: TGTGCCAGCAGTGCCAGGGGGCGATACGAGCAGTACTTC.

This clone occurred once. The J gene is TRBJ2-7, the V gene TRBV28; D remains ambiguous. Germline CDR1 reads MDHEN; CDR2 reads SYDVKM. Trimming took off 5 bases at V and 6 bases at J, with 5 bases between the two ends. This CDR3 region has 10 residues. CDR3 sequence: CASSQVEQYF. The CDR3 bases are TGTGCCAGCAGTCAAGTCGAGCAGTACTTC.

This clone has just one count. V gene TRBV7-8 combines with J gene TRBJ1-2; D is perhaps TRBD1 (5 bases). The V gene lost 8 bases and the J gene lost 6 bases, with 19 bases spanning the gap. The CDR3 extends over 14 amino acids. Germline-derived CDR1 and CDR2 are SGHVS and FQNEAQ. CDR3 region: CASSRREMGDGYTF. The CDR3 nucleotides are TGTGCCAGCTCCAGGAGAGAAATGGGGGATGGCTACACCTTC. Full variable domain (outside the CDR3, taken from reference TRBV7-8 and TRBJ1-2): GAGVSQSPRYKVAKRGQDVALRCDPISGHVSLFWYQQALGQGPEFLTYFQNEAQLDKSGLPSDRFFAERPEGSVSTLKIQRTQQEDSAVYLCASSRREMGDGYTFGSGTRLTVV.

This chain links TRBV19 with TRBJ2-1; D is uncertain. With 0 bases removed from V and 13 bases from J, the gap between germline ends came to 13 bases. CDR3 size: 13 residues. The germline CDR1 and CDR2 sequences are LNHDA and SQIVND (reference sequence). The CDR3 sequence: CASSIDRTRSQFF. CDR3 in DNA: TGTGCCAGTAGTATAGATCGGACCCGCTCCCAGTTCTTC.

The gene calls are TRBV5-6 and TRBJ2-5; 9 nucleotides match TRBD1. The CDR3 extends over 15 amino acids. J was trimmed by 5 bases and V by 4 bases; bases with no gene match: 9. The germline V gene has CDR1 SGHDT and CDR2 YYEEEE. CDR3 DNA sequence: TGTGCCAGCAGCACCCGGGACAGGGCCGAGGAGACCCAGTACTTC. This sequence encodes CASSTRDRAEETQYF.

This CDR3 is CASSLGGTRETQYF. CDR3 bases: TGTGCCAGCAGCTTGGGTGGGACCAGGGAGACCCAGTACTTC. The chain joins TRBV5-6 to TRBJ2-5; D may correspond to TRBD1 or TRBD2 (5 bases each). Germline V gives CDR1 SGHDT, CDR2 YYEEEE. V was clipped by 0 bases and J by 5 bases, with 11 bases between them. This CDR3 contains 14 residues.

This sequence joins TRBV7-3 and TRBJ2-3, with D unresolved. V lost 6 bases, J lost 0 bases, and 4 bases lay in between. Germline V gene data show CDR1 as SGHTA and CDR2 as FQGTGA. CDR3 length: 12 residues. The CDR3 DNA follows: TGTGCCAGCAGTTCTAGCACAGATACGCAGTATTTT. It encodes CASSSSTDTQYF.

The rearrangement joins TRBV5-1 to TRBJ2-4; the D is unclear. CDR3 length: 16 residues. The V gene's germline CDR1 is SGHRS and CDR2 YFSETQ. With 0 bases removed from V and 1 base from J, the gap between germline ends came to 11 bases. The CDR3 here is CASSLVGPVAKNIQYF. The CDR3 coding sequence is TGCGCCAGCAGCTTGGTTGGACCGGTGGCCAAAAACATTCAGTACTTC. Full variable domain (rest looked up from reference TRBV5-1 and TRBJ2-4): KAGVTQTPRYLIKTRGQQVTLSCSPISGHRSVSWYQQTPGQGLQFLFEYFSETQRNKGNFPGRFSGRQFSNSRSEMNVSTLELGDSALYLCASSLVGPVAKNIQYFGAGTRLSVL.

The gene calls are TRBV6-4 and TRBJ1-4; D not resolved. Germline V gives CDR1 MRHNA, CDR2 SNTAGT. V dropped 5 bases and J dropped 14 bases, with 18 bases sitting between them. The CDR3 contains 13 residues. CDR3 amino acids: CASSFTPGGMLFF. DNA of the CDR3: TGTGCCAGCAGTTTTACCCCAGGAGGTATGCTGTTTTTT.

V is TRBV9 and J is TRBJ2-3; 11 nucleotides line up with TRBD2. The CDR3 runs to 20 residues. Germline V gene data show CDR1 as SGDLS and CDR2 as YYNGEE. Losses at the gene ends were 4 bases for V and 0 bases for J; bases not matched to a gene: 16. CDR3 residues: CASSPGTSGAGEDSTDTQYF. DNA of the CDR3: TGTGCCAGCAGCCCCGGGACTAGCGGAGCAGGGGAGGACAGCACAGATACGCAGTATTTT.

The chain is built from TRBV11-2 and TRBJ2-1, with TRBD2 matching over 9 bases. The V gene's germline CDR1 is SGHAT and CDR2 FQNNGV. The CDR3 has 18 residues. Trimming took 4 bases from V and 6 from J; bases not matched to a gene: 16. CDR3 DNA: TGTGCCAGCAGCTCCCGCTTGTGGGCCGCGGGAGGGGCCAATGAGCAGTTCTTC. It codes for CASSSRLWAAGGANEQFF.